These T cell receptor beta chains were read from a single sample in a study of synovial regulatory T cells in juvenile arthritis. The table came from immunoSEQ multiplex PCR; TCRdb's copy has only in-frame clones and leaves some out. Listed are 8,000 to 10,000 clones; 0.7% to 0.8% falls within the top ten. The sample comprised Treg cells from blood. These receptors originate from a donor between 2 and 29 years old with juvenile idiopathic arthritis. CDR3s include the opening cysteine and the closing phenylalanine or tryptophan. Rows may omit the clone size; those that give it use once, few, many or a size class.

TRBV12-5,NA,TRBJ1-2,CASGLDWGDYGYTF
TRBV5-4,NA,TRBJ2-7,CASSIFGGLSYEQYF
TRBV4-3,NA,TRBJ1-6,CASSQAPDSPLHF
TRBV2,NA,TRBJ1-4,CASSADGRKGGKLFF
TRBV12-1,NA,TRBJ1-2,CASSFADRLRPNYGYTF
TRBV25-1,NA,TRBJ2-7,CASSEGYEQYF
TRBV5-6,medium-sized,TRBJ1-1,CASSLPAGGMNTEAFF
TRBV5-4,NA,TRBJ1-2,CASSLGPHPDRGQIYGYTF
TRBV19,NA,TRBJ2-7,CATTTGQGSYEQYF
TRBV28,NA,TRBJ1-3,CASSLMQRGGNTIYF
TRBV14,NA,TRBJ2-1,CASSQEGGYNEQFF
TRBV25-1,NA,TRBJ1-3,CASSEYRAAGSSNTIYF
TRBV7-9,NA,TRBJ1-3,CASSPLPGQGRRNTIYF
TRBV5-6,NA,TRBJ2-2,CASSFLNTGELFF
TRBV15,NA,TRBJ1-6,CATSGDRADYGPLHF
TRBV19,NA,TRBJ1-3,CASRQGYSGNTIYF
TRBV5-1,NA,TRBJ1-4,CASSLDFWVSSEKLFF
TRBV19,NA,TRBJ1-1,CASSIGDREPFF
TRBV19,NA,TRBJ2-7,CASSIEPGRITYEQYF
TRBV7-6,NA,TRBJ2-7,CASSLAHGDYEQYF
TRBV6-1,NA,TRBJ1-3,CASNVGFGNTIYF
TRBV7-9,NA,TRBJ1-4,CASSFGQVEKEKLFF
TRBV27,NA,TRBJ1-3,CASSLRAGNTIYF
TRBV10-3,NA,TRBJ1-6,CAIRRQAENSPLHF
TRBV19,NA,TRBJ1-5,CASNPNSNQPQHF
TRBV19,NA,TRBJ1-5,CASRGRNQPQHF
TRBV19,NA,TRBJ1-2,CASRGQFNYGYTF
TRBV6-1,NA,TRBJ1-1,CASSVGMNTEAFF